The rows below give T cell receptor beta chains drawn from one sample of a study of T cells in Graves' hyperthyroidism and ophthalmopathy. TCRdb re-called the multiplex PCR reads through MiXCR, storing one row per CDR3 protein. The profile shows approximately 520,000 distinct CDR3 sequences, about 20% of them singletons. The sequenced sample consisted of blood. These receptors all stem from a man between 18 and 35 years old with Graves' hyperthyroidism. Both conserved end residues are part of each CDR3. D genes are given only for firm matches. The listing skips clone size in some rows; elsewhere it reads once, few, many or a size class.

V: TRBV30; size: few; J: TRBJ2-6; D: NA; CDR3: CACGPGPFSGANVLTF; DNA: TGTGCCTGCGGTCCGGGACCGTTCTCTGGGGCCAACGTCCTGACTTTC
V: TRBV30; size: many; J: TRBJ1-1; D: NA; CDR3: CAWSAPKRGEAFF; DNA: TGTGCCTGGAGTGCCCCAAAGAGAGGTGAAGCTTTCTTT
V: TRBV2; size: NA; J: TRBJ1-4; D: NA; CDR3: CASGATGEPNEKLFF; DNA: TGTGCCAGCGGGGCGACGGGGGAACCTAATGAAAAACTGTTTTTT
V: TRBV29-1; size: NA; J: TRBJ2-7; D: NA; CDR3: CSVEDQSEDYEQYF; DNA: TGCAGCGTTGAAGATCAGAGTGAAGACTACGAGCAGTACTTC
V: TRBV9; size: many; J: TRBJ2-5; D: TRBD1; CDR3: CASSVGTGDGETQYF; DNA: TGTGCCAGCAGCGTAGGGACAGGGGACGGAGAGACCCAGTACTTC
V: TRBV11-2; size: NA; J: TRBJ2-7; D: NA; CDR3: CASSLGGGAYSYEQYF; DNA: TGTGCCAGCAGCTTAGGAGGGGGGGCTTACTCCTACGAGCAGTACTTC
V: TRBV6-5; size: many; J: TRBJ1-1; D: NA; CDR3: CASSYTQIGTEAFF; DNA: TGTGCCAGCAGTTACACCCAAATAGGCACTGAAGCTTTCTTT
V: TRBV30; size: NA; J: TRBJ1-5; D: NA; CDR3: CAWSVGGRFQPQHF; DNA: TGTGCCTGGAGTGTAGGGGGGCGGTTTCAGCCCCAGCATTTT
V: TRBV24-1; size: NA; J: TRBJ2-2; D: NA; CDR3: CATSDFRRSNTGELFF; DNA: TGTGCCACCAGTGATTTCCGCAGGTCGAACACCGGGGAGCTGTTTTTT
V: TRBV6-1; size: many; J: TRBJ2-7; D: TRBD1; CDR3: CASSPTGTGKDYEQYF; DNA: TGTGCCAGCAGCCCCACCGGGACAGGGAAAGACTACGAGCAGTACTTC
V: TRBV9; size: NA; J: TRBJ2-4; D: TRBD1; CDR3: CASSPGQGSKNIQYF; DNA: TGTGCCAGCAGCCCAGGACAGGGGTCCAAAAACATTCAGTACTTC
V: TRBV12-3/TRBV12-4; size: few; J: TRBJ1-2; D: NA; CDR3: CASSSSIYGYTF; DNA: TGTGCCAGCAGTTCCAGCATCTATGGCTACACCTTC
V: TRBV12-3/TRBV12-4; size: NA; J: TRBJ1-5; D: NA; CDR3: CASSWNRNQPQHF; DNA: TGTGCCAGCAGCTGGAATCGCAATCAGCCCCAGCATTTT
V: TRBV14; size: few; J: TRBJ2-5; D: TRBD1; CDR3: CASSSGPGGRQETQYF; DNA: TGTGCCAGCAGCAGTGGGCCAGGGGGCCGGCAAGAGACCCAGTACTTC
V: TRBV20-1; size: NA; J: TRBJ2-7; D: NA; CDR3: CSARGGGRRDEQYF; DNA: TGCAGTGCTAGGGGTGGGGGGCGGAGGGACGAGCAGTACTTC
V: TRBV6-1; size: NA; J: TRBJ1-1; D: NA; CDR3: CASSEMRGLSEAFF; DNA: TGTGCCAGCAGTGAGATGAGGGGATTGTCTGAAGCTTTCTTT
V: TRBV20-1; size: many; J: TRBJ1-1; D: NA; CDR3: CSARDIGLGTLDVNEAFF; DNA: TGCAGTGCTAGAGATATTGGGCTGGGGACCCTGGATGTTAATGAAGCTTTCTTT
V: TRBV3-1; size: NA; J: TRBJ1-2; D: NA; CDR3: CASSPGLFGYGYTF; DNA: TGTGCCAGCAGCCCAGGGCTGTTCGGGTATGGCTACACCTTC
V: TRBV11-2; size: many; J: TRBJ2-7; D: NA; CDR3: CASSLLRTGYEQYF; DNA: TGTGCCAGCAGCTTACTACGGACTGGCTACGAGCAGTACTTC
V: TRBV2; size: NA; J: TRBJ1-5; D: NA; CDR3: CASSDFGPNQPQHF; DNA: TGTGCCAGCAGTGATTTCGGGCCCAATCAGCCCCAGCATTTT
V: TRBV28; size: many; J: TRBJ2-7; D: NA; CDR3: CASSLPGSIYEQYF; DNA: TGTGCCAGCAGTTTGCCCGGGTCGATCTACGAGCAGTACTTC
V: TRBV3-1; size: NA; J: TRBJ1-1; D: TRBD1; CDR3: CASSQGHRGIGAFF; DNA: TGTGCCAGCAGCCAAGGGCACAGGGGAATTGGAGCTTTCTTT
V: TRBV14; size: NA; J: TRBJ2-7; D: TRBD1; CDR3: CASSHRTGVTYEQYF; DNA: TGTGCCAGCAGCCACCGGACAGGAGTCACCTACGAGCAGTACTTC
V: TRBV20-1; size: NA; J: TRBJ1-5; D: NA; CDR3: CSARDVAGGSQPQHF; DNA: TGCAGTGCTAGAGATGTTGCGGGGGGGAGTCAGCCCCAGCATTTT
V: TRBV28; size: NA; J: TRBJ1-1; D: NA; CDR3: CASSSFPGTAFF; DNA: TGTGCCAGCAGCTCCTTCCCGGGCACAGCTTTCTTT
V: TRBV12-3/TRBV12-4; size: NA; J: TRBJ1-2; D: NA; CDR3: CASSFLTGVNGYTF; DNA: TGTGCCAGCAGTTTTTTAACAGGCGTTAATGGCTACACCTTC
V: TRBV7-2; size: many; J: TRBJ2-5; D: NA; CDR3: CASSILTGRAETQYF; DNA: TGTGCCAGCAGCATACTGACAGGCCGGGCGGAGACCCAGTACTTC
V: TRBV9; size: NA; J: TRBJ1-2; D: NA; CDR3: CASSPQGVAYGYTF; DNA: TGTGCCAGCAGCCCCCAAGGGGTTGCCTATGGCTACACCTTC
V: TRBV12-3/TRBV12-4; size: many; J: TRBJ1-6; D: NA; CDR3: CASSSSYNSPLHF; DNA: TGTGCCAGCAGCAGCTCCTATAATTCACCCCTCCACTTT
V: TRBV20-1; size: NA; J: TRBJ2-5; D: NA; CDR3: CSAGGRTEETQYF; DNA: TGCAGTGCTGGTGGACGGACGGAAGAGACCCAGTACTTC
V: TRBV12-3/TRBV12-4; size: many; J: TRBJ1-1; D: NA; CDR3: CASSGQIGTEAFF; DNA: TGTGCCAGCAGTGGCCAAATAGGGACTGAAGCTTTCTTT
V: TRBV30; size: many; J: TRBJ2-5; D: TRBD1; CDR3: CAQGQPVQETQYF; DNA: TGTGCCCAGGGACAGCCAGTTCAAGAGACCCAGTACTTC
V: TRBV29-1; size: many; J: TRBJ1-5; D: NA; CDR3: CSVAPGVNQPQHF; DNA: TGCAGCGTTGCCCCGGGAGTCAATCAGCCCCAGCATTTT
V: TRBV6-1; size: many; J: TRBJ1-2; D: NA; CDR3: CASSLLGRGPANYGYTF; DNA: TGTGCCAGCAGCCTCCTCGGGAGGGGTCCAGCTAACTATGGCTACACCTTC
V: TRBV20-1; size: few; J: TRBJ1-5; D: TRBD1; CDR3: CSAILRDRFDQPQHF; DNA: TGCAGTGCTATTCTCCGGGACAGGTTCGATCAGCCCCAGCATTTT
V: TRBV5-1; size: many; J: TRBJ1-1; D: TRBD1; CDR3: CAGSLGQGNTEAFF; DNA: TGCGCCGGCAGCTTGGGACAGGGGAACACTGAAGCTTTCTTT
V: TRBV28; size: many; J: TRBJ2-5; D: TRBD2; CDR3: CASSSSGRREETQYF; DNA: TGTGCCAGCAGTTCCAGCGGGAGAAGGGAAGAGACCCAGTACTTC
V: TRBV4-1; size: few; J: TRBJ1-2; D: NA; CDR3: CASSQDGRSYTF; DNA: TGCGCCAGCAGCCAAGATGGGCGAAGCTACACCTTC
V: TRBV6-2/TRBV6-3; size: NA; J: TRBJ1-2; D: TRBD1; CDR3: CASRLYPGGASANYGYTF; DNA: TGTGCCAGCAGACTATATCCAGGGGGCGCCTCGGCTAACTATGGCTACACCTTC
V: TRBV12-3/TRBV12-4; size: many; J: TRBJ1-1; D: TRBD1; CDR3: CASTRAGQSEAFF; DNA: TGTGCCAGCACCCGAGCGGGACAGAGTGAAGCTTTCTTT
V: TRBV12-3/TRBV12-4; size: NA; J: TRBJ2-2; D: NA; CDR3: CASSPRPGLTGELVF; DNA: TGTGCCAGCAGTCCAAGGCCAGGGCTCACCGGGGAGCTGGTTTTT
V: TRBV20-1; size: NA; J: TRBJ2-2; D: NA; CDR3: CSARGLANTGELFF; DNA: TGCAGTGCCAGGGGACTCGCGAACACCGGGGAGCTGTTTTTT
V: TRBV13; size: NA; J: TRBJ1-1; D: NA; CDR3: CASRPIPNTEAFF; DNA: TGTGCCAGCAGACCTATACCGAACACTGAAGCTTTCTTT
V: TRBV11-1; size: many; J: TRBJ2-5; D: TRBD2; CDR3: CASSAGRIGRGVQETQYF; DNA: TGTGCCAGCAGCGCCGGAAGGATTGGGCGGGGGGTCCAAGAGACCCAGTACTTC
V: TRBV6-5; size: many; J: TRBJ2-5; D: NA; CDR3: CASSYSIPAGTPETQYF; DNA: TGTGCCAGCAGTTACTCGATACCCGCAGGGACACCAGAGACCCAGTACTTC
V: TRBV7-9; size: many; J: TRBJ1-1; D: TRBD1; CDR3: CASSLDREGDEAFF; DNA: TGTGCCAGCAGCTTGGACAGGGAGGGAGATGAAGCTTTCTTT
V: TRBV4-1; size: many; J: TRBJ2-7; D: TRBD2; CDR3: CASSQDAERGLLEQYF; DNA: TGCGCCAGCAGCCAAGATGCGGAGCGGGGGTTACTCGAGCAGTACTTC